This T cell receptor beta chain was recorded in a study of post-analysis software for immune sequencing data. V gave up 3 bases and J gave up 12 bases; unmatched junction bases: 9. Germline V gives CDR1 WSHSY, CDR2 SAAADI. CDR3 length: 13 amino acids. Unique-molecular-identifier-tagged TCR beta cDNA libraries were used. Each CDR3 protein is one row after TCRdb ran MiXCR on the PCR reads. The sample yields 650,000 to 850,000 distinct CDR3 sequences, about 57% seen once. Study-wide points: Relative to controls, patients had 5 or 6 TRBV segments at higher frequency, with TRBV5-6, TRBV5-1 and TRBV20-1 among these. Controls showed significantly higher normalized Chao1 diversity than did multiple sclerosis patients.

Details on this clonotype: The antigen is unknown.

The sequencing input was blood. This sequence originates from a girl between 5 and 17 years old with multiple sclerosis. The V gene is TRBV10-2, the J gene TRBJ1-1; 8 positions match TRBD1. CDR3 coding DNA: TGCGCCAGCAGTGATTCACGCAGGGGGCTGACTTTCTTT. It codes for CASSDSRRGLTFF.